These T cell receptor beta chains were read from a single sample in a study of spatial heterogeneity in lung cancer. MiXCR, applied by TCRdb to the 5' RACE reads, yields one record per CDR3 protein. The sample contains about 61,000 distinct CDR3 sequences, 6.3% of which appear only once. The sample in question was PBMCs, obtained at surgery. These receptors were collected from a female donor with early-stage non-small cell lung cancer. Each CDR3 is given with its conserved first and last residue. The D gene is left open where the match is weak.

CDR3 length,J gene,D gene,V gene,CDR3 protein
19,TRBJ2-4,NA,TRBV21-1,CASSKSGQGSISAKNIQYF
13,TRBJ1-1,TRBD1,TRBV7-9,CASSPGQGLTAFF
15,TRBJ1-6,TRBD1,TRBV3-1,CASSRPGRGHSPLHF
13,TRBJ2-1,NA,TRBV6-2/TRBV6-3,CASRWGSGNEQFF
12,TRBJ1-1,NA,TRBV6-5,CASSYRNTEAFF
13,TRBJ1-2,NA,TRBV28,CASRVTAIYGYTF
19,TRBJ2-1,TRBD2,TRBV6-5,CASSHTGRVAGVLYNEQFF
19,TRBJ2-6,NA,TRBV9,CASSPQTETSSSGANVLTF
13,TRBJ1-1,NA,TRBV28,CASSLWRDGEAFF
14,TRBJ1-1,TRBD1,TRBV28,CASSTGGVNTEAFF
16,TRBJ1-1,NA,TRBV3-1,CASSLGRGTRDTEAFF
14,TRBJ1-3,NA,TRBV4-1,CASSHGDSGNTIYF
14,TRBJ1-2,TRBD1,TRBV20-1,CSARNRDSIFGYTF
13,TRBJ2-2,NA,TRBV28,CASSSVFAGELFF
13,TRBJ2-5,NA,TRBV6-5,CASSPTFQETQYF
15,TRBJ2-5,NA,TRBV2,CASDPPTGGYETQYF
15,TRBJ2-2,TRBD1,TRBV2,CASRTQGDWTGELFF
12,TRBJ2-4,NA,TRBV5-5,CASSFDGFFQYF
15,TRBJ2-1,TRBD2,TRBV29-1,CSATGTSGISNEQFF
15,TRBJ1-5,TRBD1,TRBV5-1,CASSSGQGMNQPQHF
15,TRBJ1-1,TRBD1,TRBV5-1,CASSTDRGGNTEAFF
14,TRBJ1-2,NA,TRBV5-1,CASSSSGGNYGYTF
14,TRBJ2-5,TRBD1,TRBV4-2,CASSPQGAPETQYF
16,TRBJ2-3,NA,TRBV12-3/TRBV12-4,CASSLDSGRGTDTQYF
16,TRBJ2-1,TRBD2,TRBV7-8,CASSSGTSGTYNEQFF
14,TRBJ2-1,TRBD2,TRBV5-1,CASKGLADYNEQFF
13,TRBJ1-3,NA,TRBV12-3/TRBV12-4,CASRWVEGNTIYF
15,TRBJ1-3,NA,TRBV2,CASRPLTGSGNTIYF
13,TRBJ2-7,NA,TRBV6-5,CASSDRNRNEQYF
16,TRBJ1-3,NA,TRBV6-6,CASSYLDSNSGNTIYF
15,TRBJ2-2,TRBD1,TRBV14,CASSPRQGAGGELFF
14,TRBJ1-4,NA,TRBV6-1,CSSSAGGSNEKLFF
13,TRBJ1-1,NA,TRBV3-1,CASSQETGLKAFF
17,TRBJ1-3,NA,TRBV4-1,CASSQGGAGLSGNTIYF
15,TRBJ2-1,TRBD1,TRBV7-6,CASSLGTGRSNEQFF
14,TRBJ1-4,NA,TRBV5-5,CASSLPGNNEKLFF
17,TRBJ1-5,TRBD1,TRBV28,CASTPTGGAVVKEPQHF
14,TRBJ1-2,NA,TRBV7-2,CASSLATVNYGYTF
15,TRBJ1-5,NA,TRBV5-1,CASSLDGISNQPQHF
18,TRBJ2-1,NA,TRBV9,CASSVGQGYSSSYNEQFF